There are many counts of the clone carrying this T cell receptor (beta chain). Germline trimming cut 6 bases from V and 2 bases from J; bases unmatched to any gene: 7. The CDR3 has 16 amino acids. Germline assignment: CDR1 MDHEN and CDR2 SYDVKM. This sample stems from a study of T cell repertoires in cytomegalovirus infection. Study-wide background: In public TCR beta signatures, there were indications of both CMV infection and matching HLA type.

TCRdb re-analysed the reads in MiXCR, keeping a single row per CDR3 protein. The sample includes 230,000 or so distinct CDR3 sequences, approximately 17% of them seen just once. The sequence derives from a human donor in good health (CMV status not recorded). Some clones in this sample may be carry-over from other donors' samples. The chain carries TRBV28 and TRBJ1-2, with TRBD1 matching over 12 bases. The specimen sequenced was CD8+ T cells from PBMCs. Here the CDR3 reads CASRSLGTGGNYGYTF. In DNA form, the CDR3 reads TGTGCCAGCAGAAGCCTCGGGACAGGGGGCAACTATGGCTACACCTTC.